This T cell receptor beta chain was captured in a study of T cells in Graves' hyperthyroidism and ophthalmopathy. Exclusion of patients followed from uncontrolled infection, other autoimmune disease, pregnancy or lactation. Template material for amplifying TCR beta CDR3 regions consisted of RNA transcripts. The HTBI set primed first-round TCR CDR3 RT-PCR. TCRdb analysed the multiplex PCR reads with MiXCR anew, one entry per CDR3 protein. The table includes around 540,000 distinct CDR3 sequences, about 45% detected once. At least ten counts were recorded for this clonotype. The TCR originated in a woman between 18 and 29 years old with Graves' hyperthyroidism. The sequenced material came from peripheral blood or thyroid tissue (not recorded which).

The CDR3 reads CSPYEGQANHGYTF. CDR3 nucleotides: TGCAGTCCATACGAGGGACAGGCCAATCATGGCTACACCTTC. The V gene is TRBV20-1, the J gene TRBJ1-2; 8 bases map to TRBD1. This CDR3 region has 14 residues. The V and J ends lost 8 bases and 6 bases, in that order; junction bases with no gene match: 14. CDR1 and CDR2 (germline): DFQATT, SNEGSKA (reference sequence).